A selection of T cell receptor beta chains follows, all from one sample in a study of T cells expressing NK-cell markers. TCRdb re-called the 5' RACE reads, yielding one record per CDR3 amino acid sequence without DNA. In total, the table holds roughly 350,000 distinct CDR3 sequences. The sequenced material came from blood T cells: a sorted CD56 or NKG2C T cell subset, CD4+ or CD8+ T cells, or bulk PBMC T cells (not recorded which). Receptors originate from a man aged 18-70 years in good health. CDR3s include the opening cysteine and the closing phenylalanine or tryptophan.

cdr3_aa	v_call	j_call
CASSRDGLWSPLHF	TRBV12-3/TRBV12-4	TRBJ1-6
CASSSQLMNTGELFF	TRBV6-5	TRBJ2-2
CASRGQLETQYF	TRBV12-3/TRBV12-4	TRBJ2-5
CSARDWSQFYYGYTF	TRBV20-1	TRBJ1-2
CSARVTGGGTGELFF	TRBV20-1	TRBJ2-2
CASRNLGLAGTDTQYF	TRBV7-8	TRBJ2-3
CSASLTSGGRALSTDTQYF	TRBV20-1	TRBJ2-3
CASSTRTANTEAFF	TRBV11-2	TRBJ1-1
CASDPGTISYEQYF	TRBV28	TRBJ2-7
CASKLAGAYSGANVLTF	TRBV28	TRBJ2-6
CASSEWQGGSNQPQHF	TRBV2	TRBJ1-5
CASSEVFGNSPLHF	TRBV2	TRBJ1-6
CASSSLRRDLYQETQYF	TRBV11-2	TRBJ2-5
CASSSRGKLISPLHF	TRBV2	TRBJ1-6
CASSFGSVTYEQYF	TRBV12-3/TRBV12-4	TRBJ2-7
CASSGDRGYGNTIYF	TRBV6-1	TRBJ1-3
CASSPLRGDLWTQYF	TRBV6-2/TRBV6-3	TRBJ2-5
CASSQRTGGNSPLHF	TRBV9	TRBJ1-6
CASSQDRGGKPQHF	TRBV4-2	TRBJ1-5
CATSETYTYNEQFF	TRBV24-1	TRBJ2-1
CASNRWRTGELFF	TRBV2	TRBJ2-2
CASSPPLGGPQETQYF	TRBV4-2	TRBJ2-5
CASSPRDTQPGYEQYF	TRBV4-1	TRBJ2-7
CASSEGRRAEKLFF	TRBV2	TRBJ1-4
CASSYSTSEFETQYF	TRBV6-2/TRBV6-3	TRBJ2-5
CASRPGTSITDTQYF	TRBV11-3	TRBJ2-3
CASSQDGLAGTYNEQFF	TRBV4-2	TRBJ2-1
CASSYRLAGTQYF	TRBV6-5	TRBJ2-5
CASSVAYGGRNIQYF	TRBV9	TRBJ2-4
CASSGFGSYNEQFF	TRBV7-2	TRBJ2-1
CASSPPGQGNQPQHF	TRBV18	TRBJ1-5
CASRYRGIGEQYF	TRBV28	TRBJ2-7
CASSLIGSIADTQYF	TRBV5-1	TRBJ2-3
CAWSGGGKETQYF	TRBV30	TRBJ2-5
CASSFTRGQSSYEQYF	TRBV7-2	TRBJ2-7
CASSVAVSSGVKKETQYF	TRBV9	TRBJ2-5
CASSYSPGLAGGFSYEQYF	TRBV6-5	TRBJ2-7
CASSPRNLRTGPLLAGANVLTF	TRBV4-2	TRBJ2-6
CVDSGDQPQHF	TRBV7-4	TRBJ1-5
CASSYRLTQAQYF	TRBV12-3/TRBV12-4	TRBJ2-5
CASTAVMRTGSKFF	TRBV7-2	TRBJ2-1
CASSWGANVQETQYF	TRBV12-3/TRBV12-4	TRBJ2-5